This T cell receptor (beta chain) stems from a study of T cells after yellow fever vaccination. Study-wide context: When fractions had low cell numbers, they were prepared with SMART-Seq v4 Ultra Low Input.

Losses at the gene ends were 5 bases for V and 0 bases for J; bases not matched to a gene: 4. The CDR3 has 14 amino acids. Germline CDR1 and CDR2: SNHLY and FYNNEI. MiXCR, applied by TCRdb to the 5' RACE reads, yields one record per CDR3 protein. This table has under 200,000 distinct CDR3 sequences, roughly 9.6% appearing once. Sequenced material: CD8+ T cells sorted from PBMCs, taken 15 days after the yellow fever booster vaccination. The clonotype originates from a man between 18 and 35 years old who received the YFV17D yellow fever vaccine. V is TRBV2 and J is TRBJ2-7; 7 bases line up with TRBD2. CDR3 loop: CASSPGRASYEQYF. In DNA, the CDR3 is TGTGCCAGCAGTCCAGGGAGGGCCTCCTACGAGCAGTACTTC.